This TCR beta chain was sequenced for a study of a mutant IDH1 vaccine in newly diagnosed glioma (dated by TCRdb to the early 2020s). In terms of the full investigation: Across visits V03 through V10, patients got a total of eight vaccinations, given in weeks 1, 3, 5, 7, 11, 15, 19 and 23. For exploratory analyses, longitudinal TCRB deep sequencing was carried out in roughly 25 treated patients wherever samples were available. Prior to enrollment, standard therapy consisting of radiotherapy alone, temozolomide alone, or radiochemotherapy with temozolomide had been administered to patients, with the combination being received by most patients. The roughly 30 treated patients were roughly 60% male and roughly 40% female, with a mean age of roughly 40 years. Peripheral blood was drawn at six visits: V03 (baseline), V05, V07, V10, V12 and V13. Vaccination began 4-6 weeks after radiotherapy alone, or alongside temozolomide cycles in the chemotherapy-containing groups.

Library preparation was by the immunoSEQ multiplex PCR assay. The hsTCRB Kit was used according to the manufacturer's protocol to amplify rearranged TCR beta chain sequences. TCRB libraries were sequenced on an Illumina MiSeq. On the study's bioinformatics: The proprietary platform of the kit vendor was used for demultiplexing, trimming and gene mapping. TCRdb took over this immuneACCESS table, retaining in-frame rearrangements with V and J assigned. Such tables are incomplete; in checked studies, under half of the missing clones stem from an unresolved V gene, and the remainder is unexplained. That table gives V, J and clone size, and the DNA gave D and trimming. This sample comprises some 120,000 clones, around 77% of them detected only once. The leading ten clones occupy 5.5% of the sample. Looking up the germline V gene yields CDR1 SGHDN and CDR2 FVKESK. The V end loses 4 bases and the J end loses 3 bases, and a stretch of 15 bases separates them. The CDR3 sequence holds 15 residues, the cysteine and phenylalanine included. The entry retains the CDR3 DNA only, 45 bases that are in frame from base 1.

Sample time point, as interpreted from the label and publication: week 11, during vaccination. A 20-mer mutant IDH1 peptide at 300 micrograms in Montanide made up each vaccine dose, which was injected subcutaneously together with topical imiquimod. The donors had newly diagnosed IDH1-mutant astrocytomas of WHO grade 3 or 4 that showed loss of nuclear ATRX. The samples were drawn from NOA16, a multicentre, single-arm, open-label phase I trial in Germany that tested a mutant IDH1 peptide vaccine in humans for the first time. Genomic DNA for TCRB sequencing was isolated from EDTA blood with the DNeasy Blood and Tissue Kit. The paper as a whole reports these results and caveats: No apparent relationship was observed between pseudoprogression and alterations in the top peripheral T cell clonotypes detected by TCRB sequencing. According to the authors, sample limitations meant that analyses of patient blood samples could not be reproduced. Selection of PBMC samples for TCRB deep sequencing was based on availability. Across multiple MHC alleles, vaccine-induced immune responses were seen in around 93% of patients.

As to this clone: There is no known antigen for this receptor. Per-base qualities were not stored, and no clone one base away is much larger.

Source: PBMCs, taken from a glioma patient whose treatment included an IDH1 peptide vaccine. The chain employs TRBV14 and TRBJ1-2; a tentative D call is TRBD1 (5 bases match). The TCR was taken from a man aged 35 to 55 with glioma. This receptor has the CDR3 CASSRLGQGDYGYTF. The DNA sequence is given as TGTGCCAGCAGCCGACTGGGGCAGGGTGACTATGGCTACACCTTC.